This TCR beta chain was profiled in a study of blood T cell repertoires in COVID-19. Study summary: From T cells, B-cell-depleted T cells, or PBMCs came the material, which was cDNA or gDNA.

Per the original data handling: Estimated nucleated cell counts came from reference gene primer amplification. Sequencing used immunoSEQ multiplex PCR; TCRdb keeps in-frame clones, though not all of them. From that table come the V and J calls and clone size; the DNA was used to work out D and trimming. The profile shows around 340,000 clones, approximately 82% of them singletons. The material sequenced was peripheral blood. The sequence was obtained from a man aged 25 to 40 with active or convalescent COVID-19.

The CDR3 DNA reads TGTGCCAGCAGTTTATCAATAGCTCCTTCCTACGAGCAGTACTTC. This codes for CASSLSIAPSYEQYF. V usage is TRBV27 and J usage is TRBJ2-7; D gene uncertain. Germline CDR1 and CDR2: MNHEY and SMNVEV (reference sequence). This CDR3 region has 15 residues. Trimming removed 0 bases at V and 1 base at J, with 10 bases between.